This TCR beta chain appears in the sequencing data of a study of T-cell reconstitution after alpha-beta-depleted transplantation in children. The authors prepared the TCRbeta library with unique molecular identifiers. MiXCR was run by TCRdb on the PCR reads, yielding one entry per CDR3 protein. The sample consists of about 190,000 distinct CDR3 sequences, about 6.3% of them appearing once. Ten or more counts support this clonotype. The V end lost 7 bases, the J end lost 1 base, and 15 bases lay between the germline ends. Per germline, CDR1 SGHAT and CDR2 FQNNGV. This CDR3 comprises 15 residues. J is TRBJ2-3 and V is TRBV11-2; perhaps TRBD1 as D (5 bases). The origin of this receptor is a human donor who donated a stem cell graft to a child with Wiskott-Aldrich syndrome. This sample comprised PBMCs from the stem cell graft donor, obtained from the stem cell graft. The CDR3 nucleotides are TGTGCCAGCACCCCGGCAGGGCTTGGCACAGATACGCAGTATTTT. Translation: CASTPAGLGTDTQYF.